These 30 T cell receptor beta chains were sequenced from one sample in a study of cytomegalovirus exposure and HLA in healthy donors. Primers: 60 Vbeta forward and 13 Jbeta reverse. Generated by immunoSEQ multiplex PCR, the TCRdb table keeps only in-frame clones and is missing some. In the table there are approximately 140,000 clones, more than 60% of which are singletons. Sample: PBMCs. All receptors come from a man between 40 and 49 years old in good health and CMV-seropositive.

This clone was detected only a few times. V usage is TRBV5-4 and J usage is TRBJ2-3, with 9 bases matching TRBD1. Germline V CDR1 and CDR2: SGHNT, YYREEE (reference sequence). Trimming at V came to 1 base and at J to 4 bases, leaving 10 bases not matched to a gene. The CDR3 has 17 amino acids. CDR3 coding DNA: TGTGCCAGCAGCTTGCCCCCGGGACAGGGTACCTCAGATACGCAGTATTTT. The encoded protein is CASSLPPGQGTSDTQYF. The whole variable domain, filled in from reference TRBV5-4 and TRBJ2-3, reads ETGVTQSPTHLIKTRGQQVTLRCSSQSGHNTVSWYQQALGQGPQFIFQYYREEENGRGNFPPRFSGLQFPNYSSELNVNALELDDSALYLCASSLPPGQGTSDTQYFGPGTRLTVL.

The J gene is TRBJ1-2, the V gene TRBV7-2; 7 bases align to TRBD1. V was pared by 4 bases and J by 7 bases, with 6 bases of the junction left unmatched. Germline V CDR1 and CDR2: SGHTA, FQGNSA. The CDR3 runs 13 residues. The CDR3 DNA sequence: TGTGCCAGCAGCTCCAGGGCAGGGGGTGGCTACACCTTC. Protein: CASSSRAGGGYTF.

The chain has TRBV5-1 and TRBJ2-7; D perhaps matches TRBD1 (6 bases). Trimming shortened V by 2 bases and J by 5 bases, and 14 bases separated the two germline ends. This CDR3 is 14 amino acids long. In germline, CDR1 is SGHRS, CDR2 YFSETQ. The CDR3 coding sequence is TGCGCCAGCAGCTTTAGAGGACAGAGGGACGAGCAGTACTTC. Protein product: CASSFRGQRDEQYF.

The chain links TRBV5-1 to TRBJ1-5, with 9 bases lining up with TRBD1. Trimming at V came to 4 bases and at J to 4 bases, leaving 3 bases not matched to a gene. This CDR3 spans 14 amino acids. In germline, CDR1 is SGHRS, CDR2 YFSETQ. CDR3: CASSIGTGNQPQHF. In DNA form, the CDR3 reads TGCGCCAGCAGCATCGGGACAGGGAATCAGCCCCAGCATTTT.

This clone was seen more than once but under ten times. The CDR3, as DNA: TGTGCCAGCGACTACGGGACACGGGAGCAGTTCTTC. This sequence encodes CASDYGTREQFF. The gene calls are TRBV28 and TRBJ2-1, with TRBD1 as a possible D gene (6 bases). Between the trimmed V and J ends, which lost 8 bases and 10 bases, there was a span of 15 bases. In germline, CDR1 is MDHEN, CDR2 SYDVKM. This CDR3 is 12 amino acids long.

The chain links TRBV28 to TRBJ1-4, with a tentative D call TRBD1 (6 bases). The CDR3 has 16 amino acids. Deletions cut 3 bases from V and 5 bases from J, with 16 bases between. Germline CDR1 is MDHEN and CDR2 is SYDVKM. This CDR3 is CASSFFSGATNEKLFF. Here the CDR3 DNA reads TGTGCCAGCAGTTTTTTCTCAGGGGCCACAAATGAAAAACTGTTTTTT.

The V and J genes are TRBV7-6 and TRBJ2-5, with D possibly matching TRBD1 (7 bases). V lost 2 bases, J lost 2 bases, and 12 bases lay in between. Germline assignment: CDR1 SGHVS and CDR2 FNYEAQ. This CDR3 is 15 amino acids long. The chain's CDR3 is CASSLLPGGQETQYF. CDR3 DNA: TGTGCCAGCAGCTTACTTCCAGGGGGGCAAGAGACCCAGTACTTC.

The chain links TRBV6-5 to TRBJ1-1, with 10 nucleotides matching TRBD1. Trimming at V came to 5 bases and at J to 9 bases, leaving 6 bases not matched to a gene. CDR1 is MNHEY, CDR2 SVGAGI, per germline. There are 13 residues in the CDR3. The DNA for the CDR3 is TGTGCCAGCAGTGAAAGGGACAGGGGAAAAGCTTTCTTT. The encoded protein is CASSERDRGKAFF.

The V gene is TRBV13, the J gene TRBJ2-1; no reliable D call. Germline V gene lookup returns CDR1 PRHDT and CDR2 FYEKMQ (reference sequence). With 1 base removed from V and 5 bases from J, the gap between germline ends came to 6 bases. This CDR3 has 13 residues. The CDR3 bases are TGTGCCAGCAGCTTAGACCCGGACAATGAGCAGTTCTTC. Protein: CASSLDPDNEQFF.

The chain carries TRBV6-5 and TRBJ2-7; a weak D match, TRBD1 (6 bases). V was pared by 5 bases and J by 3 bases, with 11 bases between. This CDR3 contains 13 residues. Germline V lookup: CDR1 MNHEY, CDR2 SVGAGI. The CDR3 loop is CASSTQTGYEQYF. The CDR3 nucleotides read TGTGCCAGCAGTACCCAGACAGGCTACGAGCAGTACTTC.

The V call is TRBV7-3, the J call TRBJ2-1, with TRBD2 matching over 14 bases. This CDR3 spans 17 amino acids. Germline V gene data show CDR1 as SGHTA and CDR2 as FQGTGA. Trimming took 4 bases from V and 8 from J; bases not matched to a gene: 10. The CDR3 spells CASSSPGLAGERYEQFF. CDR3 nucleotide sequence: TGTGCCAGCAGCTCGCCGGGACTAGCGGGAGAACGGTATGAGCAGTTCTTC.

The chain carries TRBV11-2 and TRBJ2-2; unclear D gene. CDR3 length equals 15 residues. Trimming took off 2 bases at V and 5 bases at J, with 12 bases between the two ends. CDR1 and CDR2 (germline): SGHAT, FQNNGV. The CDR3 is CASSLNLGGTGELFF. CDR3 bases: TGTGCCAGCAGCTTAAATCTTGGCGGTACCGGGGAGCTGTTTTTT. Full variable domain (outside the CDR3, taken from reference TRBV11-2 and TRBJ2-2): EAGVAQSPRYKIIEKRQSVAFWCNPISGHATLYWYQQILGQGPKLLIQFQNNGVVDDSQLPKDRFSAERLKGVDSTLKIQPAKLEDSAVYLCASSLNLGGTGELFFGEGSRLTVL.

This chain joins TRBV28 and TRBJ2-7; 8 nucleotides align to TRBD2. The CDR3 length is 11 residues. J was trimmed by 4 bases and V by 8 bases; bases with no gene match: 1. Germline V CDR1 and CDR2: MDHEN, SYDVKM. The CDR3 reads CASRGGYEQYF. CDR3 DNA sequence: TGTGCCAGCCGGGGGGGATACGAGCAGTACTTC.

This CDR3 reads CASSEWTGDEKLFF. CDR3 DNA: TGTGCCAGCAGTGAATGGACAGGAGATGAAAAACTGTTTTTT. The V gene is TRBV25-1, the J gene TRBJ1-4; TRBD1 matches 7 bases. The trim removed 1 base at V and 6 bases at J, leaving 2 bases unmatched. The germline gives CDR1 MGHDK, CDR2 SYGVNS. The CDR3 contains 14 residues.

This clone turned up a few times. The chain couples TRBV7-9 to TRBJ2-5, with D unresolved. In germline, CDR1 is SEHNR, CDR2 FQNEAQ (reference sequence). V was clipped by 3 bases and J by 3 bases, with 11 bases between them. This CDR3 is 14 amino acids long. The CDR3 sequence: CASSFGGRKETQYF. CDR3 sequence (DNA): TGTGCCAGCAGCTTTGGTGGCAGAAAAGAGACCCAGTACTTC.

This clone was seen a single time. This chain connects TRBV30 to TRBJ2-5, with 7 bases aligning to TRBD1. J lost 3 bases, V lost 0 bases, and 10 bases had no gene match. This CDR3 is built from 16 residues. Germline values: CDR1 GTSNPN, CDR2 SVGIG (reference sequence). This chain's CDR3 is CAWSVPRGSTKETQYF. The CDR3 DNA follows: TGTGCCTGGAGTGTCCCCAGGGGGTCCACCAAAGAGACCCAGTACTTC. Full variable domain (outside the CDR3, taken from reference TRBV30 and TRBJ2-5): SQTIHQWPATLVQPVGSPLSLECTVEGTSNPNLYWYRQAAGRGLQLLFYSVGIGQISSEVPQNLSASRPQDRQFILSSKKLLLSDSGFYLCAWSVPRGSTKETQYFGPGTRLLVL.

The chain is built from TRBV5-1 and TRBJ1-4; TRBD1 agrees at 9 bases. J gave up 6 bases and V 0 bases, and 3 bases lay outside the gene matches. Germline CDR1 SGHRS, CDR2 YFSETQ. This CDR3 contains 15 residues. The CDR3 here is CASSLGDRVDEKLFF. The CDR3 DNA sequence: TGCGCCAGCAGCTTGGGGGACAGGGTAGATGAAAAACTGTTTTTT.

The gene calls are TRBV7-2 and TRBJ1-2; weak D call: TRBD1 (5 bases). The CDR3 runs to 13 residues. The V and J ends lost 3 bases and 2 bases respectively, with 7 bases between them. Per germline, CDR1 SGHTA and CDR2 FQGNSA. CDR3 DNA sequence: TGTGCCAGCAGCTTTGACAGAAACTATGGCTACACCTTC. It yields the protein CASSFDRNYGYTF.

The CDR3 spells CATSRGQSVYNEQFF. CDR3 sequence (DNA): TGTGCCACCAGCAGAGGCCAGAGCGTTTACAATGAGCAGTTCTTC. This chain joins TRBV15 and TRBJ2-1; no reliable D call. Germline lookup yields CDR1 LNHNV and CDR2 YYDKDF (reference sequence). V gave up 1 base and J gave up 4 bases, with 11 bases separating them. The CDR3 consists of 15 residues.

Here the CDR3 reads CASSPTRVSSQPQHF. The DNA of the CDR3 is TGTGCCAGCAGCCCCACCCGGGTCAGTTCACAGCCCCAGCATTTT. This rearrangement joins TRBV7-2 to TRBJ1-5; no clear D. This CDR3 is built from 15 residues. Germline CDR1 reads SGHTA; CDR2 reads FQGNSA. V lost 5 bases and J lost 7, with 18 bases in between.

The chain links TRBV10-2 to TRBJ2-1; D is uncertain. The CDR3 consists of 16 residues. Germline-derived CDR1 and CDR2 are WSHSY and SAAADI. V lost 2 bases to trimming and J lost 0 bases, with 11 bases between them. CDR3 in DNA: TGCGCCAGCAGTGAGACTCTAGTGGGCTCCTACAATGAGCAGTTCTTC. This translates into CASSETLVGSYNEQFF.

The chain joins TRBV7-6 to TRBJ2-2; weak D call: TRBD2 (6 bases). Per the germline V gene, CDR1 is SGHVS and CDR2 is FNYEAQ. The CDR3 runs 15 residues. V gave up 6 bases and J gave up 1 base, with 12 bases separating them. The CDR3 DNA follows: TGTGCCAGCAGTCCAGGAGGGCAGAACACCGGGGAGCTGTTTTTT. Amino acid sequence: CASSPGGQNTGELFF.

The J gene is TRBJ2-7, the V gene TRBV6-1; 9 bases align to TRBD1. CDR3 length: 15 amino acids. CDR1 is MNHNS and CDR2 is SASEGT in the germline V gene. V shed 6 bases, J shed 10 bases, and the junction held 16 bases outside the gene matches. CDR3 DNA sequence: TGTGCCAGCAGATTGAAGGACAGGGGTTTTGAGGGCCAGTACTTC. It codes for CASRLKDRGFEGQYF.

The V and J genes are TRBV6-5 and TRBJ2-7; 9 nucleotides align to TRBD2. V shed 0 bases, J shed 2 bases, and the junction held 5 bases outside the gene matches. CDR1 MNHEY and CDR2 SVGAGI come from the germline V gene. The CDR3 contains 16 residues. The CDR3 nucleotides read TGTGCCAGCAGTTACTCGGCGACTAGCGGCCCCTACGAGCAGTACTTC. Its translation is CASSYSATSGPYEQYF.

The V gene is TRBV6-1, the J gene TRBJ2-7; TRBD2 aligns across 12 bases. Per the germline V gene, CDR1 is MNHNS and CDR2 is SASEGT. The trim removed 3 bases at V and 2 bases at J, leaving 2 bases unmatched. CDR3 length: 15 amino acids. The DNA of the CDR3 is TGTGCCAGCAGTGAGCTAGCGGGAGGGGCCTACGAGCAGTACTTC. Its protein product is CASSELAGGAYEQYF.

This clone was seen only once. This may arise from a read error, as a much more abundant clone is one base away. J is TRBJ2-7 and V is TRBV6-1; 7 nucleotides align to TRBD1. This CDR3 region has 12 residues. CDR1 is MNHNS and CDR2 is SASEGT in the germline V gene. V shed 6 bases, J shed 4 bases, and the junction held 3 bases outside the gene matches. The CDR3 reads CASSPDRYEQYF. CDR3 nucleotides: TGTGCCAGCAGCCCGGACAGGTACGAGCAGTACTTC.

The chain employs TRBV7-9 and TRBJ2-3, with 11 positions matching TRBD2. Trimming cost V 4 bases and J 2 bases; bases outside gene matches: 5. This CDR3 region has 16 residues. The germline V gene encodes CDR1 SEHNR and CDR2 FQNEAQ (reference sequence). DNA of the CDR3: TGTGCCAGCAGCTCACTAGCGGGAGCGACCACAGATACGCAGTATTTT. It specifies CASSSLAGATTDTQYF.

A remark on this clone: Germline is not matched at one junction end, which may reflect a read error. CDR3 sequence reads: CSSSLIGEAFF. As DNA, the CDR3 is TGTTCCAGCAGCTTGATCGGTGAAGCTTTCTTT. The chain links TRBV7-9 to TRBJ1-1; D is unclear. This CDR3 has 11 residues. Germline-derived CDR1 and CDR2 are SEHNR and FQNEAQ (reference sequence).

CDR3 residues: CASSSQGSAEAFF. The CDR3 DNA is TGTGCCAGCAGCTCACAGGGTTCTGCTGAAGCTTTCTTT. The genes are TRBV7-8 and TRBJ1-1, with D possibly matching TRBD1 (6 bases). The germline V gene has CDR1 SGHVS and CDR2 FQNEAQ. V lost 4 bases to trimming and J lost 6 bases, with 12 bases between them. The length of the CDR3 is 13 residues.

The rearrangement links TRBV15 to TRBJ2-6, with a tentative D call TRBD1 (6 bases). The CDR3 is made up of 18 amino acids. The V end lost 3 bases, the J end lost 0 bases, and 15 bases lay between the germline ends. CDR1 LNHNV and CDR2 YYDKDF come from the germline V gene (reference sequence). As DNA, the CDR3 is TGTGCCACCAGCAGGCTTAGGGACATGACCTCTGGGGCCAACGTCCTGACTTTC. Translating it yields CATSRLRDMTSGANVLTF.